These T cell receptor beta chains were read from a single sample in a study of T-cell memory formation after mild COVID-19. TCRdb re-derived calls from the 5' RACE reads in MiXCR, one entry per CDR3 protein. The sample records around 250,000 distinct CDR3 sequences, around 15% being singletons. The material sequenced was PBMCs or a T cell subset sorted from them (not recorded which). Source of these receptors: a man aged 18 to 29 who had mild COVID-19 (a few samples of this study predate the infection). Cell type and time point are not known. Both conserved end residues are part of each CDR3. The D gene is left open where the match is weak. Clone size is shown for a subset of rows, as once, few, many or a class of expanded clone.

d_call | j_call | clone_size | v_call | cdr3_aa | cdr3_nt
- | TRBJ1-5 | few | TRBV3-1 | CASSQGGHIYGAQHF | TGTGCCAGCAGCCAAGGGGGACACATTTATGGGGCCCAGCATTTT
- | TRBJ2-7 | few | TRBV27 | CASSPTSSGYEQYF | TGTGCCAGCAGCCCGACTAGTTCGGGCTACGAGCAGTACTTC
- | TRBJ2-3 | - | TRBV21-1 | CASSNTSGFTDTQYF | TGTGCCAGCAGCAATACTAGCGGGTTCACAGATACGCAGTATTTT
- | TRBJ2-3 | - | TRBV9 | CASSVDGGTDTQYF | TGTGCCAGCAGCGTAGACGGGGGTACAGATACGCAGTATTTT
- | TRBJ2-7 | few | TRBV10-3 | CAISKSSSYEQYF | TGTGCCATCAGTAAATCAAGCTCCTACGAGCAGTACTTC
- | TRBJ2-7 | few | TRBV7-2 | CASSLDRTVYEQYF | TGTGCCAGCAGCTTAGACCGGACAGTGTACGAGCAGTACTTC
- | TRBJ1-2 | few | TRBV6-1 | CASTTPRQGMGGYTF | TGTGCCAGCACCACCCCTCGTCAGGGGATGGGGGGCTACACCTTC
- | TRBJ2-3 | few | TRBV10-3 | CAIKDRTDTQYF | TGTGCCATCAAAGACCGCACAGATACGCAGTATTTT
- | TRBJ2-3 | few | TRBV4-1 | CASSRPELGTDTQYF | TGCGCCAGCAGCCGGCCCGAGCTAGGGACAGATACGCAGTATTTT
TRBD1 | TRBJ2-4 | - | TRBV27 | CASSSTGGASNQYF | TGTGCCAGCAGTTCGACAGGGGGCGCGTCTAACCAGTACTTC
- | TRBJ2-5 | few | TRBV7-6 | CASSLAVEETQYF | TGTGCCAGCAGCTTAGCGGTCGAGGAGACCCAGTACTTC
TRBD1 | TRBJ1-1 | - | TRBV27 | CASSLGTGVTEAFF | TGTGCCAGCAGTCTCGGGACAGGGGTGACTGAAGCTTTCTTT
TRBD2 | TRBJ2-7 | - | TRBV7-9 | CASSAAGGNEQYF | TGTGCCAGCAGCGCAGCGGGGGGGAACGAGCAGTACTTC
- | TRBJ2-3 | few | TRBV11-2 | CASSLALGTAQYF | TGTGCCAGCAGCTTAGCCCTGGGGACCGCGCAGTATTTT
- | TRBJ2-2 | few | TRBV12-3/TRBV12-4 | CASSLVPAGELFF | TGTGCCAGCAGTTTAGTCCCGGCCGGGGAGCTGTTTTTT
TRBD1 | TRBJ1-5 | few | TRBV6-2/TRBV6-3 | CASSYSGQGFNQPQHF | TGTGCCAGCAGTTACTCGGGACAGGGGTTTAATCAGCCCCAGCATTTT
- | TRBJ2-1 | many | TRBV7-2 | CASSFSQGYNEQFF | TGTGCCAGCAGCTTTAGCCAGGGGTACAATGAGCAGTTCTTC
- | TRBJ1-4 | few | TRBV4-3 | CASSQGGGNHEKLFF | TGCGCCAGCAGCCAAGGAGGGGGGAACCATGAAAAACTGTTTTTT
- | TRBJ2-1 | - | TRBV11-2 | CASTVETGPYNEQFF | TGTGCCAGCACCGTTGAGACAGGTCCTTACAATGAGCAGTTCTTC
TRBD2 | TRBJ2-5 | - | TRBV3-1 | CASSLLAGGVQETQYF | TGTGCCAGCAGTCTTCTAGCGGGGGGCGTGCAAGAGACCCAGTACTTC
- | TRBJ1-6 | many | TRBV4-2 | CASSQDRNSPLHF | TGTGCCAGCAGCCAAGATCGGAATTCACCCCTCCACTTT
- | TRBJ1-3 | - | TRBV9 | CASSVWANPVNTIYF | TGTGCCAGCAGCGTTTGGGCGAACCCTGTAAACACCATATATTTT
TRBD2 | TRBJ2-1 | - | TRBV5-1 | CASSSKIAGGTTNEQFF | TGCGCCAGCAGCTCCAAGATAGCGGGGGGGACCACCAATGAGCAGTTCTTC
- | TRBJ1-2 | - | TRBV12-3/TRBV12-4 | CASSSGEWGYTF | TGTGCCAGCAGTTCTGGAGAGTGGGGCTACACCTTC
- | TRBJ1-2 | - | TRBV29-1 | CSVESAGRTLYGYTF | TGCAGCGTTGAGTCTGCAGGTCGAACGTTGTATGGCTACACCTTC
- | TRBJ2-6 | few | TRBV5-1 | CASTLSGSGANVLTF | TGCGCCAGCACCCTCTCCGGCTCTGGGGCCAACGTCCTGACTTTC
- | TRBJ1-1 | - | TRBV5-4 | CASSFFTEAFF | TGTGCCAGCAGCTTCTTCACTGAAGCTTTCTTT
TRBD1 | TRBJ1-2 | - | TRBV5-1 | CASSFWGQGDSYGYTF | TGCGCCAGCAGCTTCTGGGGACAGGGGGATAGCTATGGCTACACCTTC
- | TRBJ2-1 | - | TRBV6-1 | CASSVVYSRGEQFF | TGTGCCAGCAGTGTTGTTTACAGCCGGGGTGAGCAGTTCTTC
- | TRBJ1-1 | - | TRBV20-1 | CSVRTPGKSYTEAFF | TGCAGTGTCCGAACGCCAGGGAAAAGTTACACTGAAGCTTTCTTT
- | TRBJ1-1 | few | TRBV6-5 | CASSLTRGVEAFF | TGTGCCAGCAGTTTAACACGAGGAGTAGAAGCTTTCTTT
- | TRBJ2-5 | - | TRBV18 | CASSPPGPLGGETQYF | TGTGCCAGCTCACCTCCGGGACCGCTGGGAGGAGAGACCCAGTACTTC
TRBD1 | TRBJ1-1 | few | TRBV6-2/TRBV6-3 | CASSFLGTGATEAFF | TGTGCCAGCAGTTTTTTGGGGACAGGGGCGACTGAAGCTTTCTTT
TRBD2 | TRBJ2-2 | - | TRBV5-1 | CASSLVGTSGTGELFF | TGCGCCAGCAGCTTGGTCGGGACTAGCGGCACCGGGGAGCTGTTTTTT
- | TRBJ2-3 | few | TRBV24-1 | CATSDSQSTDTQYF | TGTGCCACCAGTGATTCGCAAAGCACAGATACGCAGTATTTT
- | TRBJ2-3 | - | TRBV2 | CASSESGRSTDTQYF | TGTGCCAGCAGTGAAAGCGGTCGTAGCACAGATACGCAGTATTTT
- | TRBJ1-1 | - | TRBV7-2 | CASSVTRDYEAFF | TGTGCCAGCAGCGTAACCCGGGACTATGAAGCTTTCTTT
TRBD1 | TRBJ1-4 | - | TRBV4-3 | CASSRDSGTNEKLFF | TGCGCCAGCAGCCGGGACAGCGGAACTAATGAAAAACTGTTTTTT
TRBD1 | TRBJ2-3 | few | TRBV12-3/TRBV12-4 | CASSFYTGGDTQYF | TGTGCCAGCAGTTTTTATACAGGGGGAGATACGCAGTATTTT
TRBD2 | TRBJ2-5 | few | TRBV29-1 | CGGGATGETQYF | TGCGGCGGGGGGGCGACCGGGGAGACCCAGTACTTC
- | TRBJ2-1 | - | TRBV9 | CASSVVSGAEQFF | TGTGCCAGCAGCGTAGTTTCTGGGGCCGAGCAGTTCTTC
- | TRBJ1-2 | - | TRBV4-1 | CASSERVQGNYGYTF | TGCGCCAGCAGCGAGAGGGTCCAGGGGAACTATGGCTACACCTTC
- | TRBJ2-5 | few | TRBV25-1 | CASSEKIADRETQYF | TGTGCCAGCAGTGAAAAGATAGCCGACCGGGAGACCCAGTACTTC
- | TRBJ1-1 | - | TRBV6-2/TRBV6-3 | CASSWDTNTEAFF | TGTGCCAGCAGCTGGGACACGAACACTGAAGCTTTCTTT
TRBD1 | TRBJ1-6 | - | TRBV6-6 | CASSSGQAINSPLHF | TGTGCCAGCAGTTCTGGACAGGCTATTAATTCACCCCTCCACTTT
- | TRBJ2-5 | few | TRBV7-6 | CASSPDYQETQYF | TGTGCCAGCAGCCCGGACTATCAAGAGACCCAGTACTTC
- | TRBJ2-3 | - | TRBV27 | CATGAGRPDTQYF | TGTGCTACAGGGGCGGGAAGACCAGATACGCAGTATTTT
TRBD2 | TRBJ2-1 | - | TRBV5-4 | CASSLTGRGGQGAEQFF | TGTGCCAGCAGCTTGACGGGCCGGGGGGGCCAAGGTGCTGAGCAGTTCTTC
TRBD2 | TRBJ2-3 | - | TRBV6-5 | CASSSRGGLDTQYF | TGTGCCAGCAGCAGTCGGGGGGGCCTAGATACGCAGTATTTT
- | TRBJ2-2 | - | TRBV7-3 | CASSSSLNTGELFF | TGTGCCAGCAGCTCCTCCTTGAACACCGGGGAGCTGTTTTTT
TRBD2 | TRBJ2-3 | few | TRBV6-2/TRBV6-3 | CASQAGGIPYF | TGTGCCAGCCAAGCGGGAGGGATCCCGTATTTT
TRBD1 | TRBJ1-1 | few | TRBV6-2/TRBV6-3 | CASSFTGTGVTEAFF | TGTGCCAGCAGTTTCACCGGGACAGGGGTTACTGAAGCTTTCTTT
- | TRBJ2-7 | many | TRBV5-1 | CASSLVIYEQYF | TGCGCCAGCAGCTTGGTCATCTACGAGCAGTACTTC
- | TRBJ2-5 | few | TRBV21-1 | CASPKPKRTSRSWTQYF | TGTGCCAGCCCCAAACCCAAAAGGACTAGTCGATCGTGGACCCAGTACTTC
- | TRBJ2-5 | - | TRBV7-2 | CASSLGQTSLGETQYF | TGTGCCAGCAGCTTAGGACAGACTAGTTTGGGCGAGACCCAGTACTTC